Listed below are T cell receptor beta chains from one sample, sequenced in a study of breast tumors, draining lymph nodes, adjacent tissues. One entry per CDR3 protein results from TCRdb running MiXCR on the multiplex PCR reads. The sample lists about 270,000 distinct CDR3 sequences, about 30% occurring once. The sequencing input was axillary lymph node tissue. All receptors derive from a female donor with breast cancer. Some clones in this sample may be carry-over from other donors' samples. The CDR3 runs from the conserved cysteine through the conserved F or W. A D gene is named only where the DNA matches it firmly. Not every row has a clone size; where given, it reads once, few, many or a size class.

v_gene: TRBV29-1; d_gene: TRBD1; abundance: .; j_gene: TRBJ1-2; CDR3nt: TGCAGCGTTGAATCAGGGGGCAACTATGGCTACACCTTC; CDR3aa: CSVESGGNYGYTF
v_gene: TRBV9; d_gene: .; abundance: many; j_gene: TRBJ2-5; CDR3nt: TGTGCCAGCAGCGTAGGAGCTAGCAATCAAGAGACCCAGTACTTC; CDR3aa: CASSVGASNQETQYF
v_gene: TRBV20-1; d_gene: .; abundance: many; j_gene: TRBJ2-7; CDR3nt: TGCAGTGCTGTACTTATCCCGTGGGGGAGTTTGTCCTACGAGCAGTACTTC; CDR3aa: CSAVLIPWGSLSYEQYF
v_gene: TRBV6-6; d_gene: .; abundance: few; j_gene: TRBJ1-2; CDR3nt: TGTGCCAGCAGTCACGGAGGATATGGCTACACCTTC; CDR3aa: CASSHGGYGYTF
v_gene: TRBV5-4; d_gene: TRBD2; abundance: .; j_gene: TRBJ2-2; CDR3nt: TGTGCCAGCAGCTCCCTAGCGGGAGAAAGCACCGGGGAGCTGTTTTTT; CDR3aa: CASSSLAGESTGELFF
v_gene: TRBV12-5; d_gene: TRBD2; abundance: many; j_gene: TRBJ2-7; CDR3nt: TGTGCCAGCGGGAGGGATTACGAGCAGTACTTC; CDR3aa: CASGRDYEQYF
v_gene: TRBV2; d_gene: .; abundance: .; j_gene: TRBJ1-1; CDR3nt: TGTGCCAGCAGGGAGGGGGAGAACACTGAAGCTTTCTTT; CDR3aa: CASREGENTEAFF
v_gene: TRBV7-8; d_gene: TRBD1; abundance: .; j_gene: TRBJ2-3; CDR3nt: TGTGCCAGCAGCGGACAGGAAGGCACAGATACGCAGTATTTT; CDR3aa: CASSGQEGTDTQYF
v_gene: TRBV7-9; d_gene: .; abundance: many; j_gene: TRBJ2-1; CDR3nt: TGTGCCAGCAGCTTAGCCAGGGCCTCACACAATGAGCAGTTCTTC; CDR3aa: CASSLARASHNEQFF
v_gene: TRBV24-1; d_gene: TRBD1; abundance: many; j_gene: TRBJ2-1; CDR3nt: TGTGCCACCAGTGATTTCAGGGGGCCGGGTTACAATGAGCAGTTCTTC; CDR3aa: CATSDFRGPGYNEQFF
v_gene: TRBV20-1; d_gene: .; abundance: many; j_gene: TRBJ2-1; CDR3nt: TGCAGTGCTCCTAACCTACGGGCCCACTACAATGAGCAGTTCTTC; CDR3aa: CSAPNLRAHYNEQFF
v_gene: TRBV12-3/TRBV12-4; d_gene: .; abundance: many; j_gene: TRBJ1-6; CDR3nt: TGTGCCAGCAGCCCTGACAGGCGCTCACCCCTCCACTTT; CDR3aa: CASSPDRRSPLHF
v_gene: TRBV20-1; d_gene: TRBD2; abundance: many; j_gene: TRBJ2-2; CDR3nt: TGCAGTGCCCAATCGGGCGGGAGGGGGGAGCTGTTTTTT; CDR3aa: CSAQSGGRGELFF
v_gene: TRBV7-2; d_gene: .; abundance: many; j_gene: TRBJ1-5; CDR3nt: TGTGCCAGCAGCTCAATGGGACTGGAAGGTCAGCCCCAGCATTTT; CDR3aa: CASSSMGLEGQPQHF
v_gene: TRBV28; d_gene: TRBD1; abundance: .; j_gene: TRBJ1-1; CDR3nt: TGTGCCAGCAGCAGGACAGGGTGGGTTTCATTTTCCACTGAAGCTTTCTTT; CDR3aa: CASSRTGWVSFSTEAFF
v_gene: TRBV12-3/TRBV12-4; d_gene: .; abundance: many; j_gene: TRBJ1-4; CDR3nt: TGTGCCAGCACTTCCTTCCGGATAACTAATGAAAAACTGTTTTTT; CDR3aa: CASTSFRITNEKLFF
v_gene: TRBV6-5; d_gene: .; abundance: few; j_gene: TRBJ2-1; CDR3nt: TGTGCCAGCAGCCGAGGATGGGGCGCGGGACCGGATGAGCAGTTCTTC; CDR3aa: CASSRGWGAGPDEQFF
v_gene: TRBV5-5; d_gene: .; abundance: .; j_gene: TRBJ1-6; CDR3nt: TGCGCCAGCGGCTCTTCCATCTCCTATAATTCACCCCTCCACTTT; CDR3aa: CASGSSISYNSPLHF
v_gene: TRBV19; d_gene: TRBD1; abundance: .; j_gene: TRBJ1-1; CDR3nt: TGTGCCAGCTTCGAACAGGGGAGAGCTTTCTTT; CDR3aa: CASFEQGRAFF
v_gene: TRBV5-1; d_gene: .; abundance: many; j_gene: TRBJ2-7; CDR3nt: TGCGCCAGCAGCTTAACCGGGGGCGAGCAGTACTTC; CDR3aa: CASSLTGGEQYF
v_gene: TRBV5-5; d_gene: .; abundance: many; j_gene: TRBJ2-7; CDR3nt: TGTGCCAGCAGCGACAGCCCCTTGCACTACGAGCAGTACTTC; CDR3aa: CASSDSPLHYEQYF
v_gene: TRBV20-1; d_gene: .; abundance: few; j_gene: TRBJ1-2; CDR3nt: TGCAGTGCTAGAGTTTCCCCGCGGACAATTTGTAACTATGGCTACACCTTC; CDR3aa: CSARVSPRTICNYGYTF
v_gene: TRBV29-1; d_gene: TRBD1; abundance: .; j_gene: TRBJ1-4; CDR3nt: TGCAGCGTTGAAGACTACCGGGACAGGGGGAGTGAAAAACTGTTTTTT; CDR3aa: CSVEDYRDRGSEKLFF